This is a list of T cell receptor beta chains from one sample in a study of blood T cell repertoires in COVID-19. Repertoires were generated with immunoSEQ multiplex PCR, while TCRdb's copy carries only in-frame clones and drops some. Of about 260,000 clones listed, 75% to 90% are singletons. Material: peripheral blood. Receptor source: a woman aged 35 to 49 with acute or convalescent COVID-19. The CDR3 runs from the conserved cysteine through the conserved F or W. D genes are given only for firm matches. Only some rows state a clone size, as once, few, many or a class for expanded clones.

V,size,D,J,DNA,CDR3
TRBV11-2,-,TRBD2,TRBJ2-2,TGTGCCATACAGACTAGCGGGGGGGCCAATCGCGCCGGGGAGCTGTTTTTT,CAIQTSGGANRAGELFF
TRBV11-2,-,-,TRBJ2-5,TGTGCCAGCAGCTTCGGTAGAGCCAGTCTTAGGGGGGAGACCCAGTACTTC,CASSFGRASLRGETQYF
TRBV7-9,-,TRBD2,TRBJ2-6,TGTGCCAGCGCTCCTACTAGCGGGGGGGCTGGGGCCAACGTCCTGACTTTC,CASAPTSGGAGANVLTF
TRBV7-2,-,-,TRBJ1-2,TGTGCCAGCAGCGCCAGAAATTATGGCTACACCTTC,CASSARNYGYTF
TRBV19,-,TRBD1,TRBJ1-2,TGTGCCAGTAGTATCAGGACAGGGCTTGGCTACACCTTC,CASSIRTGLGYTF
TRBV12-5,-,-,TRBJ1-1,TGTGCTAGTGGTTTGAATGCAGTTCAGGGAGAAGCTTTCTTT,CASGLNAVQGEAFF
TRBV3-1/TRBV3-2,-,TRBD2,TRBJ2-5,TGTGCCAGCAGCCACGAACGGTGGGGGGGGGAAGAGACCCAGTACTTC,CASSHERWGGEETQYF
TRBV19,-,-,TRBJ1-1,TGTGCCAGTAGTATAGGCCGGGGAACTGAAGCTTTCTTT,CASSIGRGTEAFF
TRBV11-2,-,-,TRBJ1-6,TGTGCCAGCAGCGCGCAGGGTGTAAGTTCACCCCTCCACTTT,CASSAQGVSSPLHF
TRBV19,once,TRBD1,TRBJ1-5,TGTGCCAGTAAACTCCGGGACAGATCTTATAGCAATCAGCCCCAGCATTTT,CASKLRDRSYSNQPQHF
TRBV7-8,-,TRBD1,TRBJ2-1,TGTGCCAGCAGCTTACGACAGGGGGGAAGCAATGAGCAGTTCTTC,CASSLRQGGSNEQFF
TRBV27,-,TRBD2,TRBJ2-2,TGTGCCAGCAGCCCGCGGGGGGCGGGGACCGGGGAGCTGTTTTTT,CASSPRGAGTGELFF
TRBV4-1,-,-,TRBJ1-3,TGCGCCAGCAGCCAAGAAGCGGCCCCTGGAAACACCATATATTTT,CASSQEAAPGNTIYF
TRBV5-8,-,TRBD1,TRBJ1-5,TGTGCCAGCAGCTCGGGACAGGTGAGGGGTCAGCCCCAGCATTTT,CASSSGQVRGQPQHF
TRBV4-1,-,TRBD1,TRBJ1-1,TGCGCCAGCAGCCACCGACAGGGTCTGAACACTGAAGCTTTCTTT,CASSHRQGLNTEAFF
TRBV19,few,TRBD1,TRBJ1-6,TGTGCCAGTAATCGACAGGGGTTTAATTCACCCCTCCACTTT,CASNRQGFNSPLHF
TRBV19,-,-,TRBJ1-5,TGTGCCAGTAGTAACAGACCCTTAGGGGACAATCAGCCCCAGCATTTT,CASSNRPLGDNQPQHF
TRBV18,-,TRBD1,TRBJ1-2,TGTGCCAGCTCACCTCCCGGGACAGGTTACTATGGCTACACCTTC,CASSPPGTGYYGYTF
TRBV13,-,-,TRBJ2-5,TGTGCCAGCAGCCAGGGGCGGGAGACCCAGTACTTC,CASSQGRETQYF
TRBV6-5,-,-,TRBJ1-2,TGTGCCAGCAGGGGGAACAGGGCGTGGTATGGCTACACCTTC,CASRGNRAWYGYTF
TRBV9,-,TRBD2,TRBJ2-1,TGTGCCAGCAGCGTGAGCGGACTAGCGGGGTACAATGAGCAGTTCTTC,CASSVSGLAGYNEQFF
TRBV12-5,-,TRBD1,TRBJ2-1,TGTGCTAGTGGTTTGCCACCGGGACAGGGGGCGTTACGCAATGAGCAGTTCTTC,CASGLPPGQGALRNEQFF
TRBV12-3/TRBV12-4,once,-,TRBJ1-2,TGTGCCAGCAACAAGGAAGGGGGTGGCTACACCTTC,CASNKEGGGYTF
TRBV9,-,TRBD1,TRBJ1-4,TGTGCCAGCAGCGTAGGAGGGACAGGAGGTGAAAAACTGTTTTTT,CASSVGGTGGEKLFF
TRBV29-1,once,-,TRBJ1-5,TGCAGCGTTGGGGGGGGAGGCAATCAGCCCCAGCATTTT,CSVGGGGNQPQHF
TRBV3-1/TRBV3-2,-,-,TRBJ2-1,TGTGCCAGCAGCCTAGTCGGGGTTGGGAAGGGTGGTGAGCAGTTCTTC,CASSLVGVGKGGEQFF
TRBV29-1,-,TRBD1,TRBJ2-1,TGCAGCGTTCGACAGGGAAACCTCAATGAGCAGTTCTTC,CSVRQGNLNEQFF
TRBV9,-,TRBD2,TRBJ2-1,TGTGCCAGCAGCCACCGCGGGGGGACCTCCTACAATGAGCAGTTCTTC,CASSHRGGTSYNEQFF
TRBV7-6,-,TRBD1,TRBJ2-6,TGTGCCAGCAGCTTACTCGGGACAGGGCCCTCTGGGGCCAACGTCCTGACTTTC,CASSLLGTGPSGANVLTF
TRBV4-1,-,-,TRBJ1-2,TGCGCCAGCAGCCAAGATTCAGCAGGGGCCACTGATGGCTACACCTTC,CASSQDSAGATDGYTF
TRBV2,-,-,TRBJ1-4,TGTGCCAGCAACCAAGGACACTCTAATGAAAAACTGTTTTTT,CASNQGHSNEKLFF
TRBV6-5,-,-,TRBJ1-1,TGTGCCAGCAGTTACAGCAGGAGCGGGACAACCACTGAAGCTTTCTTT,CASSYSRSGTTTEAFF
TRBV20-1,few,-,TRBJ1-5,TGCAGTGCTAGTAGGGGAGGTCAGCCCCAGCATTTT,CSASRGGQPQHF
TRBV27,-,-,TRBJ1-2,TGTGCCAGCACCCTAAAGGGAGGGGAAGGCTACACCTTC,CASTLKGGEGYTF
TRBV13,few,-,TRBJ2-1,TGTGCCAGCAGCGCCAGTTACAATGAGCAGTTCTTC,CASSASYNEQFF